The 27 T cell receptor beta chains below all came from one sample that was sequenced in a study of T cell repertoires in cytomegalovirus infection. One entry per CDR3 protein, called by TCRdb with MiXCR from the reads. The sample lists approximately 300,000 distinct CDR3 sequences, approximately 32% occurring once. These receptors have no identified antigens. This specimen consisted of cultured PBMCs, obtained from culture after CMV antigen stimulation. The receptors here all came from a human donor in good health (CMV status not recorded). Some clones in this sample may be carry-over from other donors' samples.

CDR3 sequence: CASRRTGKGDTEAFF. In nucleotides, the CDR3 is TGTGCCAGCAGGAGGACAGGGAAAGGCGACACTGAAGCTTTCTTT. The chain carries TRBV7-9 and TRBJ1-1; TRBD1 matches at 8 bases. In germline, CDR1 is SEHNR, CDR2 FQNEAQ (reference sequence). This CDR3 spans 15 amino acids. V trimming: 6 bases; J trimming: 3 bases; junction bases outside the gene matches: 9.

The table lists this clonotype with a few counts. This CDR3 reads CSATTGVTEAFF. The CDR3 DNA is TGCAGTGCTACGACAGGGGTCACTGAAGCTTTCTTT. This chain connects TRBV20-1 to TRBJ1-1, with 8 bases matching TRBD1. The CDR3 runs to 12 residues. Germline V gene lookup returns CDR1 DFQATT and CDR2 SNEGSKA (reference sequence). The V and J ends lost 4 bases and 4 bases, in that order; junction bases with no gene match: 2.

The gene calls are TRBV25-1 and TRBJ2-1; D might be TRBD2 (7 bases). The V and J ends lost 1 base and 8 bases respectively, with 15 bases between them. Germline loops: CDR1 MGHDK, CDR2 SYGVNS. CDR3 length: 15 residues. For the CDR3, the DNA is TGTGCCAGCAGTGAATGGTCCAGGGGAGGGCATGAGCAGTTCTTC. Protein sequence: CASSEWSRGGHEQFF.

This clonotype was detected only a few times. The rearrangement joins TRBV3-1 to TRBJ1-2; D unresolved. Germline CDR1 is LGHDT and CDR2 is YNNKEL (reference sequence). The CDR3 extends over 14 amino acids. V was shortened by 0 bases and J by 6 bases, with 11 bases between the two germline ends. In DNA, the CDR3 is TGTGCCAGCAGCCAAGATCCCGGGATCGATGGCTACACCTTC. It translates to CASSQDPGIDGYTF.

CDR3 bases: TGCAGCGTTGAAAAACAGGGGAACTATGGCTACACCTTC. This encodes CSVEKQGNYGYTF. V and J are TRBV29-1 and TRBJ1-2; TRBD1 matches 7 bases. The germline CDR1 and CDR2 sequences are SQVTM and ANQGSEA. V was pared by 2 bases and J by 2 bases, with 2 bases of the junction left unmatched. The CDR3 length is 13 residues.

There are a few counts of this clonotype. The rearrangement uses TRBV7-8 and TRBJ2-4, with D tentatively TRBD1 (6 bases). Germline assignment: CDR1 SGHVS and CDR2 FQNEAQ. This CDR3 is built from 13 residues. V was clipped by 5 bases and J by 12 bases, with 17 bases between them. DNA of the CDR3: TGTGCCAGCAGCGTTACTCAAGGGGGATATCAGTACTTC. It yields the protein CASSVTQGGYQYF.

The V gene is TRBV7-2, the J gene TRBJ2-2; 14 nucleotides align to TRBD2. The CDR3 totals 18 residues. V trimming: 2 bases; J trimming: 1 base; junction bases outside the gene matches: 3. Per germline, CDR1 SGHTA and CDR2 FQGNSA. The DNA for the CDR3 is TGTGCCAGCAGCTTAACCGGGACTAGCGGGAGGAACACCGGGGAGCTGTTTTTT. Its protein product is CASSLTGTSGRNTGELFF.

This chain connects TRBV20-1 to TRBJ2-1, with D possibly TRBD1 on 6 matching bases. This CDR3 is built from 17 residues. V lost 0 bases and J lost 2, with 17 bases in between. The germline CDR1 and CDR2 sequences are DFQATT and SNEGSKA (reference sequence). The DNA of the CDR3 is TGCAGTGCTAGAGATCTTCGACTGGGGGCAGCCTACAATGAGCAGTTCTTC. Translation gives CSARDLRLGAAYNEQFF.

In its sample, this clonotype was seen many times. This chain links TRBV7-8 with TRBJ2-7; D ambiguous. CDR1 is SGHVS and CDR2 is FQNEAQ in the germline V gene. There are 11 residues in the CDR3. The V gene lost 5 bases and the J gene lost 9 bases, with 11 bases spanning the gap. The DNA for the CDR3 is TGTGCCAGCAGCCCAGGCCCGGGGCAGTACTTC. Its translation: CASSPGPGQYF.

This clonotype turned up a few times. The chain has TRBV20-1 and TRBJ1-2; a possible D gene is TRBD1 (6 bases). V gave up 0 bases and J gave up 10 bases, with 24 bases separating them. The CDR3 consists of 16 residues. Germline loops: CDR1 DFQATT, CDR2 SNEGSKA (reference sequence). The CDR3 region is CSARDESRGHKRAYTF. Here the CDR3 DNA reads TGCAGTGCTAGAGACGAATCCAGGGGACATAAACGGGCCTACACCTTC.

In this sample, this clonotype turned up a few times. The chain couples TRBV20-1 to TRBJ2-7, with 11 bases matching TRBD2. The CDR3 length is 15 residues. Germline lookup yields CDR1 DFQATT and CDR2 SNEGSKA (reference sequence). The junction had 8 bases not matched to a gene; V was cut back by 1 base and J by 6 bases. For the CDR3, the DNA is TGCAGTGCTAGAGGGATAGCGGGGGGGTTTCGCGAGCAGTACTTC. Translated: CSARGIAGGFREQYF.

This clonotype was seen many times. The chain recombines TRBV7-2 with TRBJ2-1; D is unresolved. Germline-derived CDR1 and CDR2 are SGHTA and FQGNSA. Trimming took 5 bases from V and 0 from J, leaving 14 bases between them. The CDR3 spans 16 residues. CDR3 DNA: TGTGCCAGCAGCCCGAGGCGCTCTAGCTCCTACAATGAGCAGTTCTTC. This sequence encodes CASSPRRSSSYNEQFF.

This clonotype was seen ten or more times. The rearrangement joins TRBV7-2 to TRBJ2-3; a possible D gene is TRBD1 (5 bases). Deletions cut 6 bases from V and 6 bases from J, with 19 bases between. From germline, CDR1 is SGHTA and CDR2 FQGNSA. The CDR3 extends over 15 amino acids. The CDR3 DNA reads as TGTGCCAGCAGGCTAGGTCCCAGGGTGTTTGATACGCAGTATTTT. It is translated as CASRLGPRVFDTQYF.

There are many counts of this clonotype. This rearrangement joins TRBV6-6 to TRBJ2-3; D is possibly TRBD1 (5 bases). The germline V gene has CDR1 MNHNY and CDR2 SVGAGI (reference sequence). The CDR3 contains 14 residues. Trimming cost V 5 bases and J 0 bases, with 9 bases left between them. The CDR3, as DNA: TGTGCCAGCAGTCAGGGAACTAGCACAGATACGCAGTATTTT. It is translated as CASSQGTSTDTQYF.

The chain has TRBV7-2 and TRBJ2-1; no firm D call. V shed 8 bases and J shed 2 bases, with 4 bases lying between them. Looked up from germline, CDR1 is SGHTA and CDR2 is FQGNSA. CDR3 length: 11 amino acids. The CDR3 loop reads CASGPYNEQFF. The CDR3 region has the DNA TGTGCCAGCGGACCCTACAATGAGCAGTTCTTC.

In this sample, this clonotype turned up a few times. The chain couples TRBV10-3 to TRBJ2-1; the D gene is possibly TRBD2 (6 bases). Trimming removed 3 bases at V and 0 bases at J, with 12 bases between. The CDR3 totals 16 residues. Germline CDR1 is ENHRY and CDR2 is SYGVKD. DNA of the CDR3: TGTGCCATCAGTGATGCGGGGTCAAGCTCCTACAATGAGCAGTTCTTC. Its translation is CAISDAGSSSYNEQFF.

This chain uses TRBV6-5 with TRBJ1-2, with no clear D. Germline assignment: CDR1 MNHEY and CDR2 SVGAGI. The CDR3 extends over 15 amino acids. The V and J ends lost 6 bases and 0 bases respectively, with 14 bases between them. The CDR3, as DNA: TGTGCCAGCAGCTCCGACCGCCGAGCTAACTATGGCTACACCTTC. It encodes CASSSDRRANYGYTF.

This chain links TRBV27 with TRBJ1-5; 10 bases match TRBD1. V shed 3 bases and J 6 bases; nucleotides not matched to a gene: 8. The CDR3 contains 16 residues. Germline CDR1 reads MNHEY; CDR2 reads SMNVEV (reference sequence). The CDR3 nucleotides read TGTGCCAGCAGTTTTAGGGGACAGGGGTTGGGTCAGCCCCAGCATTTT. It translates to CASSFRGQGLGQPQHF.

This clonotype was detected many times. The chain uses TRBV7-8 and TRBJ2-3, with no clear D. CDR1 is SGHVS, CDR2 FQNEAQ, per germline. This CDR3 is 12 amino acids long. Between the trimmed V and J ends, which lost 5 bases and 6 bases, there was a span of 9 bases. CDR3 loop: CASSQARDTQYF. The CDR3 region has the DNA TGTGCCAGCAGCCAAGCAAGGGATACGCAGTATTTT.

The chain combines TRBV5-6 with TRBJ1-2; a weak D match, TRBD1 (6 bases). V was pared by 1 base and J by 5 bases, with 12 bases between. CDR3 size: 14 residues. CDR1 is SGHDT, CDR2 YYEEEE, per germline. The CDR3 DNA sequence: TGTGCCAGCAGCTTGATCGCGACAGGATATGGCTACACCTTC. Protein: CASSLIATGYGYTF.

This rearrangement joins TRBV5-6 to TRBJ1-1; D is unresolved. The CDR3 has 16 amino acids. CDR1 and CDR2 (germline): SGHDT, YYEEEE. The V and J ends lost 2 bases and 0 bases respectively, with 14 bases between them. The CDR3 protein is CASSLSTRSMNTEAFF. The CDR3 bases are TGTGCCAGCAGCTTAAGCACACGATCTATGAACACTGAAGCTTTCTTT.

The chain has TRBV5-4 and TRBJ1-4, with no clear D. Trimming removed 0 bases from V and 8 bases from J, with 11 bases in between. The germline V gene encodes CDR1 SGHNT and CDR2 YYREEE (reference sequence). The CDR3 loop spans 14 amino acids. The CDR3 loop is CASSLGGIGEKLFF. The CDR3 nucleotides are TGTGCCAGCAGCTTGGGAGGAATTGGGGAAAAACTGTTTTTT. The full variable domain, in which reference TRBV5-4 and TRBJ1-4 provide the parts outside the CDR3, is ETGVTQSPTHLIKTRGQQVTLRCSSQSGHNTVSWYQQALGQGPQFIFQYYREEENGRGNFPPRFSGLQFPNYSSELNVNALELDDSALYLCASSLGGIGEKLFFGSGTQLSVL.

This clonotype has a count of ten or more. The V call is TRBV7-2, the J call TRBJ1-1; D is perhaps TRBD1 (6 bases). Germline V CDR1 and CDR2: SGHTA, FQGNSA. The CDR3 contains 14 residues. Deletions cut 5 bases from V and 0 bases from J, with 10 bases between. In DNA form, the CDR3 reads TGTGCCAGCAGCGTAACAGGGCTGAACACTGAAGCTTTCTTT. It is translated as CASSVTGLNTEAFF. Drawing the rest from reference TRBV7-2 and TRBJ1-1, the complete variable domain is GAGVSQSPSNKVTEKGKDVELRCDPISGHTALYWYRQSLGQGLEFLIYFQGNSAPDKSGLPSDRFSAERTGGSVSTLTIQRTQQEDSAVYLCASSVTGLNTEAFFGQGTRLTVV.

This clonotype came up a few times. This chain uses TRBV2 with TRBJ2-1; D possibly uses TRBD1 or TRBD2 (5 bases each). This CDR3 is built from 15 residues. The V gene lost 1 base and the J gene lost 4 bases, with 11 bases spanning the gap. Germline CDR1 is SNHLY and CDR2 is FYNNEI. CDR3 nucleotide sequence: TGTGCCAGCAGTGAAGACGGGGCTGTATACAATGAGCAGTTCTTC. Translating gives CASSEDGAVYNEQFF.

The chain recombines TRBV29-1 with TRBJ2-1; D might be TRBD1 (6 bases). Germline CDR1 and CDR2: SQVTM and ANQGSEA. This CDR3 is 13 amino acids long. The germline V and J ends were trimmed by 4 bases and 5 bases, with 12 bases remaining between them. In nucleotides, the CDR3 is TGCAGCGTTGCGGGGACATCCGACAATGAGCAGTTCTTC. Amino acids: CSVAGTSDNEQFF.

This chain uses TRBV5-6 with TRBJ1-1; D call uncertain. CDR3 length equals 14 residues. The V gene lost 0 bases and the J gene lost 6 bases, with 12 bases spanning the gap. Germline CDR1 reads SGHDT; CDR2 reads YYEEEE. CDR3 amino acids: CASSLGHIQSEAFF. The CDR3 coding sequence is TGTGCCAGCAGCTTGGGACATATACAATCTGAAGCTTTCTTT.

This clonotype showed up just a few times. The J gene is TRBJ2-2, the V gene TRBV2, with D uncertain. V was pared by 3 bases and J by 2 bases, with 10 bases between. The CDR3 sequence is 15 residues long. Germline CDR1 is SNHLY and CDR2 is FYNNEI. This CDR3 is CASSEEKVNTGELFF. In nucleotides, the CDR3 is TGTGCCAGCAGTGAGGAGAAAGTTAACACCGGGGAGCTGTTTTTT. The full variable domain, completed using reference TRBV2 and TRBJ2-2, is EPEVTQTPSHQVTQMGQEVILRCVPISNHLYFYWYRQILGQKVEFLVSFYNNEISEKSEIFDDQFSVERPDGSNFTLKIRSTKLEDSAMYFCASSEEKVNTGELFFGEGSRLTVL.